This T cell receptor beta chain originates from a study of control samples from healthy donors and cancer patients. V lost 4 bases, J lost 3 bases, and 7 bases stayed unmatched. Germline V gene lookup returns CDR1 SGHAT and CDR2 FQNNGV. This CDR3 comprises 15 residues. The repertoire was sequenced with immunoSEQ multiplex PCR; TCRdb's copy has only in-frame clones and lacks some. The repertoire holds under 140,000 clones, over 75% seen once, with around 3.5% in the top ten. The source is a woman aged 55-75 years with lung cancer. Sequencing used PBMCs. The chain employs TRBV11-2 and TRBJ1-1; 8 nucleotides line up with TRBD1. The CDR3 DNA reads TGTGCCAGCAGCTCTGTACGACAGGGGTACACTGAAGCTTTCTTT. The encoded protein is CASSSVRQGYTEAFF.